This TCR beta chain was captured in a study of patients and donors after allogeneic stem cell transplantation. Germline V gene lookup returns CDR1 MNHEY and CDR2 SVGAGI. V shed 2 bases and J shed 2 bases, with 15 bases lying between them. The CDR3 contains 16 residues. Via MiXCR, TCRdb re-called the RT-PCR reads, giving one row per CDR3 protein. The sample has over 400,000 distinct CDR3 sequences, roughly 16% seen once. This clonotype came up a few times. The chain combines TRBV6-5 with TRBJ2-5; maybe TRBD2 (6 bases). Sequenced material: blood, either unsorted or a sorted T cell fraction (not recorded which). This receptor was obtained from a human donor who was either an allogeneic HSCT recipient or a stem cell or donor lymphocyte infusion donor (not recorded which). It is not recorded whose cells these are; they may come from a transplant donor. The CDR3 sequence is CASSYARWGGQETQYF. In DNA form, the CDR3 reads TGTGCCAGCAGTTACGCCCGGTGGGGAGGTCAAGAGACCCAGTACTTC.